The clone carrying this T cell receptor (beta chain) has a handful of counts. Its antigen is undetermined. The data derive from a study of T cells in Graves' hyperthyroidism and ophthalmopathy. Overall study results and limits: Blood also carried most thyroid clonotypes expanded above 0.001. The authors' 13 V-J model separated ophthalmopathy from stable hyperthyroidism.

With duration under 3 months, ophthalmopathy was active: Clinical Activity Score at least 3, NOSPECS at least 4. The authors took PBMCs from 10 ml fresh peripheral blood. CDR3 length equals 12 residues. Trimming shortened V by 2 bases and J by 7 bases, and 8 bases separated the two germline ends. The V gene's germline CDR1 is MNHEY and CDR2 SVGEGT. Amplification yielded TCR beta CDR3 regions, with RNA transcripts as the source. HTBI primers were used for first-round RT-PCR of the TCR CDR3. TCRdb recomputed calls from the multiplex PCR reads with MiXCR, one row per CDR3 protein. The table shows 700,000 or so distinct CDR3 sequences, with around 13% occurring only once.

This chain connects TRBV6-2 or TRBV6-3 to TRBJ1-2; no reliable D call. The clonotype originates from a woman aged 50 to 65 with Graves' ophthalmopathy. Source material: blood. The CDR3 DNA reads TGTGCCAGCAGTTACCGTCGGGGTGGCTACACCTTC. It encodes CASSYRRGGYTF.